This T cell receptor (beta chain) originates from a study of CD8 T cells in ankylosing spondylitis. Findings and limits, study-wide: Typical of ankylosing spondylitis blood, it appeared, was a TCR beta motif of fewer than ten highly homologous variants. Reports say disease-linked clones showed up significantly more in matched ankylosing spondylitis synovial fluid.

Making use of molecular barcodes, quantitative 5'-RACE generated TCR beta libraries. TCRdb redid the calling of the 5' RACE reads with MiXCR, one entry per CDR3 protein. The sample lists about 300,000 distinct CDR3 sequences, 20% occurring once. This clonotype was observed a handful of times. Its cognate antigen is unknown. Germline loops: CDR1 SGHTA, CDR2 FQGNSA. The CDR3 consists of 15 residues. The V and J ends lost 0 bases and 8 bases respectively, with 17 bases between them. Input material: blood, either unsorted or a sorted T cell fraction (not recorded which). The chain recombines TRBV7-2 with TRBJ2-7; perhaps TRBD1 as D (7 bases). The clonotype originates from a female donor with ankylosing spondylitis or in good health (not recorded which). The CDR3, as DNA: TGTGCCAGCAGCTTAGCGCTCCAGGGGGGAACTCAGCAGTACTTC. Translation: CASSLALQGGTQQYF.